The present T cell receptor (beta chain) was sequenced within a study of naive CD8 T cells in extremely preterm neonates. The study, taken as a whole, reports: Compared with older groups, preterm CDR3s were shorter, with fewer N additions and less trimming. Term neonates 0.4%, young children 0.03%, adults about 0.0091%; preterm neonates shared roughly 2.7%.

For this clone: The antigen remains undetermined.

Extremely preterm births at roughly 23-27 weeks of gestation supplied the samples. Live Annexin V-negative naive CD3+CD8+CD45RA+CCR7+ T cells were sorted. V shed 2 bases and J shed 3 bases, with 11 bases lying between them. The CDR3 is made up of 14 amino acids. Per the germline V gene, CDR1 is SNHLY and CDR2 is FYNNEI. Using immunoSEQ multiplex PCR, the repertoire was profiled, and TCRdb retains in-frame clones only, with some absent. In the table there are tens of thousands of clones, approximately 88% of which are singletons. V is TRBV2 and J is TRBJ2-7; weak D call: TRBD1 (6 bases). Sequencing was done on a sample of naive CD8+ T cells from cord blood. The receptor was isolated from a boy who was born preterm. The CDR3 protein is CASSEPGVLYEQYF. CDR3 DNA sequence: TGTGCCAGCAGTGAACCAGGGGTGCTCTACGAGCAGTACTTC.